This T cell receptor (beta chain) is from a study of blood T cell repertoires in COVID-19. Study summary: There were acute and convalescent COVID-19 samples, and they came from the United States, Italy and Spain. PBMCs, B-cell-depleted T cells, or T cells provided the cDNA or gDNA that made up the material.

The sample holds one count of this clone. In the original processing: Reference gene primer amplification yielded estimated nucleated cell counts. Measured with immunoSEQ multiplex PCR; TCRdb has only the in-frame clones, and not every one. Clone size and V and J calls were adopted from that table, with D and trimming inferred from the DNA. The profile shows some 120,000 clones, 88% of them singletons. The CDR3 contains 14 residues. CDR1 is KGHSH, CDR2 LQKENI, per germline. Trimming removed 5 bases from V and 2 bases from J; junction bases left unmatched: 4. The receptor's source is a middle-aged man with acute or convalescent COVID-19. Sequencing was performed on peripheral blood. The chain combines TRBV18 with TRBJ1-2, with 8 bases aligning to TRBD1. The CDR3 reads CASSTGQANYGYTF. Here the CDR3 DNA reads TGTGCCAGCTCAACGGGACAGGCAAACTATGGCTACACCTTC. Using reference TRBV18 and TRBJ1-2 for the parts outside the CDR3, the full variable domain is NAGVMQNPRHLVRRRGQEARLRCSPMKGHSHVYWYRQLPEEGLKFMVYLQKENIIDESGMPKERFSAEFPKEGPSILRIQQVVRGDSAAYFCASSTGQANYGYTFGSGTRLTVV.